Below, one T cell receptor beta chain is given with its context. What it binds is not known. Profiling relied on immunoSEQ multiplex PCR, and the TCRdb table lists in-frame clones only, not all of them. The sample lists some 25,000 clones; around 74% were seen once. Viral peptide pools were used in the ViraFEST assay to expand antigen-specific CD4+ T cells, and sequencing came afterward. Once cultured for 9 to 11 days, the cells underwent separation to obtain CD4+ T cells. Each participant was given two doses of one vaccine (BNT162b2 or mRNA-1273). Culturing of a few million PBMC per well took place with around 9 IU/ml IL-2 and around 10 ug/ml peptides. On day 3 and again on day 7, half the medium was replaced with IL-2 medium. These data belong to a study of vaccination effects on CD4 cells after COVID-19. The CDR3 runs to 17 residues. V was pared by 4 bases and J by 9 bases, with 15 bases of the junction left unmatched. Germline CDR1 SGHNT, CDR2 YYREEE (reference sequence).

Overall study findings and caveats: Late in the post-vaccination period, infection-induced and vaccine-induced clones underwent marked clonal contraction. Researchers report that only 1 of 255 vaccine-induced clones in healthy vaccinees cross-reacted with common cold coronaviruses.

The sequence was collected from a human donor who received a COVID-19 vaccine. Sequenced material: CD4+ T cells from PBMCs cultured with HCoV-NL63 spike peptides, taken after COVID-19 vaccination. The V and J genes are TRBV5-4 and TRBJ2-7, with TRBD2 matching 14 bases. The CDR3 nucleotides read TGTGCCAGCAGCCGTGCAGGGACTAGCGGGAGAGAGAGGGGGCAGTACTTC. Translation: CASSRAGTSGRERGQYF.